The clone carrying this TCR beta chain was observed a few times. This entry comes from a study of quantifying T cell responses using KT2 cells. About the study: TCR alpha and beta constant-region primers primed reverse transcription of RNA. The second PCR was a qPCR stopped at a predetermined fluorescence threshold.

Trimming stripped 3 bases from V and 0 bases from J, with 9 bases between. Germline assignment: CDR1 MDHEN and CDR2 SYDVKM. The CDR3 length is 15 residues. An oligo carrying a UMI was ligated to the cDNA 3' end. An equimolar mix of RC1.1 and RC1.2 primed the beta chain across TRBC1 and TRBC2. From the second PCR onward, TCR alpha and beta chains were processed separately. MiXCR was run by TCRdb on the UMI-ligation and nested PCR reads, yielding one entry per CDR3 protein. The repertoire holds approximately 43,000 distinct CDR3 sequences, approximately 15% seen once, with less than 45% in the top ten. KT2, a clone with a known TCR, was spiked into unfractionated PBMC. A range of KT2-to-PBMC ratios was made using fixed PBMC numbers.

This clonotype was sampled from a human donor. The chain is built from TRBV28 and TRBJ1-3; unclear D gene. Sequencing was done on a sample of PBMCs spiked with cells of the T cell clone KT2. CDR3 sequence: CASSLRQISGNTIYF. The CDR3 nucleotides are TGTGCCAGCAGTTTGAGGCAAATCTCTGGAAACACCATATATTTT.